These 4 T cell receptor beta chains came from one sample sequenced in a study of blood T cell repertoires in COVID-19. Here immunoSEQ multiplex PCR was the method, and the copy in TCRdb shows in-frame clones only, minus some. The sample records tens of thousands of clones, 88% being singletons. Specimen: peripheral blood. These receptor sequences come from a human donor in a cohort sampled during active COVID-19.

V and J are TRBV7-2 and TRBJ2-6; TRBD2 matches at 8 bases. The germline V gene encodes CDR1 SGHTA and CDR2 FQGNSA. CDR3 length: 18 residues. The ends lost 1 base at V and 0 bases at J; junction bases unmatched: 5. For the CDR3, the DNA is TGTGCCAGCAGCTTAGTCTTAGCGGGGAGCTCTGGGGCCAACGTCCTGACTTTC. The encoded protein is CASSLVLAGSSGANVLTF.

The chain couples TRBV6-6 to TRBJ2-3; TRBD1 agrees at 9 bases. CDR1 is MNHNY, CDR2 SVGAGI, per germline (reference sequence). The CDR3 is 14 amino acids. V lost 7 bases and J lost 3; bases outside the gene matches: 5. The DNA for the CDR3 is TGTGCCAGCACCGGGACAGGGTTAACAGATACGCAGTATTTT. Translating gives CASTGTGLTDTQYF.

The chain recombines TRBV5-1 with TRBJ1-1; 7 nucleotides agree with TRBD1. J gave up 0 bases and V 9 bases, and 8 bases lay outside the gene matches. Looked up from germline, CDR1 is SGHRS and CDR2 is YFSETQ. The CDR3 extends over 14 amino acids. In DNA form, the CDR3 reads TGCGCCACATCCCGGGACAGTATGAACACTGAAGCTTTCTTT. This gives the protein CATSRDSMNTEAFF.

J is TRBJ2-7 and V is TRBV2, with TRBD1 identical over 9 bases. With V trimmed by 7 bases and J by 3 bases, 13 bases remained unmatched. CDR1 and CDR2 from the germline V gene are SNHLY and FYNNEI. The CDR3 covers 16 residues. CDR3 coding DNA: TGTGCCAGCAAGTCGGGACAGGGTAGAACTCTCTACGAGCAGTACTTC. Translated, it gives CASKSGQGRTLYEQYF.